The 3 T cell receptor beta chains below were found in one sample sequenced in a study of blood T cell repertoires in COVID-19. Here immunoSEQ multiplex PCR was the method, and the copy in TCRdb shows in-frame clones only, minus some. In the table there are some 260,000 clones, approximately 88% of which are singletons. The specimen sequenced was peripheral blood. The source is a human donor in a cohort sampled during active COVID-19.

The CDR3 DNA sequence: TGTGCCAGCAGTTTCGCTAGTTATCACGAGCAGTACTTC. Translation gives CASSFASYHEQYF. The chain carries TRBV28 and TRBJ2-7, with D uncertain. This CDR3 region has 13 residues. The V and J ends lost 3 bases and 5 bases respectively, with 11 bases between them. Germline lookup yields CDR1 MDHEN and CDR2 SYDVKM.

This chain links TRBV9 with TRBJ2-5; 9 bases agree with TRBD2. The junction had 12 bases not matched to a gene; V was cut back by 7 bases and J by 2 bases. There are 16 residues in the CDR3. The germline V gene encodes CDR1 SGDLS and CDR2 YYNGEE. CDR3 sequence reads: CASSRWGGGAQETQYF. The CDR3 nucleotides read TGTGCCAGCTCCCGTTGGGGCGGGGGGGCTCAAGAGACCCAGTACTTC.

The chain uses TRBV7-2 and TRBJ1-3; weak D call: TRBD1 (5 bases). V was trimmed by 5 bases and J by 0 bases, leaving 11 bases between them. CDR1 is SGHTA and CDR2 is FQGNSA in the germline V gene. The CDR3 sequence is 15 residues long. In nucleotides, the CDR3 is TGTGCCAGCAGCCCGGGGGGTTTCTCTGGAAACACCATATATTTT. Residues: CASSPGGFSGNTIYF.